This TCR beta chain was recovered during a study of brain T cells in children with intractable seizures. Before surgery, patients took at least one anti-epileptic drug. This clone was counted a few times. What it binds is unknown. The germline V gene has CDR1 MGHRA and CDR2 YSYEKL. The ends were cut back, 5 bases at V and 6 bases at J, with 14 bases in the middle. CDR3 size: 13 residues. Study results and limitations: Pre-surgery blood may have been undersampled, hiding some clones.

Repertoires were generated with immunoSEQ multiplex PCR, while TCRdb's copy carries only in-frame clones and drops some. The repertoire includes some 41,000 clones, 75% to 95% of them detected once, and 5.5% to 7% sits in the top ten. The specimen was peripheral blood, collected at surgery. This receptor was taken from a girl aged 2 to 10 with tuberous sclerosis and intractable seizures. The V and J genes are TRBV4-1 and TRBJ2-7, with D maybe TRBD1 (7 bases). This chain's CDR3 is CASSRGRGGEQYV. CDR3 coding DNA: TGCGCCAGCAGCAGGGGGCGGGGAGGCGAGCAGTACGTC.